Below, 18 T cell receptor beta chains from the same sample are listed, as sequenced in a study of T cell changes during pregnancy in multiple sclerosis. Only in-frame clones appear in the TCRdb table, and some are missing; sequencing was by immunoSEQ multiplex PCR. The data show about 18,000 clones, approximately 81% seen once. Material: CD8+ T cells from peripheral blood mononuclear cells, obtained after pregnancy. These receptors were collected from a female donor with multiple sclerosis, enrolled in a pregnancy study.

CDR3 in DNA: TGTGCCAGCAGCATCGGGGGTTGGAATCAGCCCCAGCATTTT. Translated: CASSIGGWNQPQHF. This chain joins TRBV7-9 and TRBJ1-5; D might be TRBD1 (5 bases). Looked up from germline, CDR1 is SEHNR and CDR2 is FQNEAQ (reference sequence). V was cut by 5 bases and J by 4 bases, with 12 bases left in between. This CDR3 region has 14 residues.

CDR3 protein: CASSLHRETEAFF. In nucleotides, the CDR3 is TGCGCCAGCAGCTTACACAGAGAGACTGAAGCTTTCTTT. The genes are TRBV4-3 and TRBJ1-1; D not certain. CDR1 and CDR2 from the germline V gene are LGHNA and YSLEER. The CDR3 has 13 amino acids. Trimming stripped 5 bases from V and 5 bases from J, with 12 bases between.

The gene calls are TRBV30 and TRBJ1-6; 11 nucleotides align to TRBD1. CDR1 and CDR2 from the germline V gene are GTSNPN and SVGIG (reference sequence). The V segment lost 5 bases and the J segment 10 bases; nucleotides outside the gene matches: 10. This CDR3 has 15 amino acids. The CDR3 here is CAWEPGQGVSSPLHF. As DNA, the CDR3 is TGTGCCTGGGAGCCGGGACAGGGGGTAAGCTCACCCCTCCACTTT.

This chain links TRBV9 with TRBJ1-1; TRBD1 aligns across 8 bases. The J segment lost 7 bases and the V segment lost 0 bases, leaving 2 bases of the junction unmatched. Germline assignment: CDR1 SGDLS and CDR2 YYNGEE. The CDR3 has 13 amino acids. The CDR3 spells CASSVGTGYEAFF. CDR3 bases: TGTGCCAGCAGCGTAGGGACAGGGTATGAAGCTTTCTTT.

The J gene is TRBJ2-5, the V gene TRBV19; 12 positions match TRBD2. The CDR3 sequence is 16 residues long. Trimming took 5 bases from V and 4 from J; bases not matched to a gene: 8. The germline CDR1 and CDR2 sequences are LNHDA and SQIVND (reference sequence). The CDR3 bases are TGTGCCAGTAGTTTAACGCCGGGACTAGCGGGAGAGACCCAGTACTTC. Translation gives CASSLTPGLAGETQYF.

CDR3 in amino acids: CASSPDRSYEQYF. The DNA of the CDR3 is TGTGCCAGCAGTCCCGACAGATCCTACGAGCAGTACTTC. The chain joins TRBV5-6 to TRBJ2-7; maybe TRBD1 (5 bases). The germline gives CDR1 SGHDT, CDR2 YYEEEE. With 5 bases removed from V and 1 base from J, the gap between germline ends came to 10 bases. The CDR3 loop spans 13 amino acids.

This clone has just a few counts. The same CDR3 is also encoded by other DNA sequences in this sample. The chain has TRBV19 and TRBJ2-2, with 12 bases that match TRBD1. This CDR3 is built from 15 residues. V was pared by 5 bases and J by 5 bases, with 3 bases of the junction left unmatched. Germline CDR1 LNHDA, CDR2 SQIVND (reference sequence). The CDR3 sequence is CASSGTGGWTGELFF. The CDR3 DNA is TGTGCCAGTAGTGGGACAGGGGGCTGGACCGGGGAGCTGTTTTTT. The whole variable domain, remainder taken from reference TRBV19 and TRBJ2-2, is DGGITQSPKYLFRKEGQNVTLSCEQNLNHDAMYWYRQDPGQGLRLIYYSQIVNDFQKGDIAEGYSVSREKKESFPLTVTSAQKNPTAFYLCASSGTGGWTGELFFGEGSRLTVL.

As DNA, the CDR3 is TGTGCCAGCAGTTACATTGAGGGGGCCCCTGGCTACACCTTC. Its protein is CASSYIEGAPGYTF. V gene TRBV6-5 combines with J gene TRBJ1-2, with TRBD1 identical over 7 bases. This CDR3 has 14 residues. Germline V CDR1 and CDR2: MNHEY, SVGAGI. Unmatched junction bases numbered 7, after V lost 2 bases and J lost 7 bases.

V is TRBV7-6 and J is TRBJ1-3; no definite D call. Per the germline V gene, CDR1 is SGHVS and CDR2 is FNYEAQ. This CDR3 is 16 amino acids long. Trimming pared 5 bases from V and 3 bases from J, leaving 17 bases between. DNA of the CDR3: TGTGCCAGCAGCGCTCCCATGGGAGGATTTGGAAACACCATATATTTT. It codes for CASSAPMGGFGNTIYF. The full variable domain, with the rest looked up from reference TRBV7-6 and TRBJ1-3, is GAGVSQSPRYKVTKRGQDVALRCDPISGHVSLYWYRQALGQGPEFLTYFNYEAQQDKSGLPNDRFSAERPEGSISTLTIQRTEQRDSAMYRCASSAPMGGFGNTIYFGEGSWLTVV.

The chain employs TRBV29-1 and TRBJ2-1; 7 nucleotides match TRBD2. Germline V gene lookup returns CDR1 SQVTM and CDR2 ANQGSEA. CDR3 length: 17 amino acids. The trim removed 0 bases at V and 9 bases at J, leaving 17 bases unmatched. The CDR3 reads CSVEDPPTSGVMGEQFF. CDR3 in DNA: TGCAGCGTTGAAGACCCTCCGACGAGCGGGGTTATGGGTGAGCAGTTCTTC.

This clone was picked up one time. V gene TRBV27 combines with J gene TRBJ1-5; D may be TRBD1 (6 bases). This CDR3 contains 14 residues. Trimming took off 6 bases at V and 1 base at J, with 10 bases between the two ends. The germline CDR1 and CDR2 sequences are MNHEY and SMNVEV (reference sequence). CDR3 loop: CASRTGQSNQPQHF. The CDR3 DNA follows: TGTGCCAGCAGAACAGGACAGAGCAATCAGCCCCAGCATTTT.

This chain uses TRBV28 with TRBJ2-3; weak D call: TRBD1 (5 bases). CDR1 is MDHEN and CDR2 is SYDVKM in the germline V gene. Trimming removed 7 bases at V and 0 bases at J, with 20 bases between. The CDR3 totals 17 residues. In nucleotides, the CDR3 is TGTGCCAGCAACAAGTACGAGATTAGGGGAAGCACAGATACGCAGTATTTT. Residues: CASNKYEIRGSTDTQYF.

This chain uses TRBV6-5 with TRBJ2-1; 11 bases agree with TRBD2. The CDR3 is made up of 13 amino acids. Germline-derived CDR1 and CDR2 are MNHEY and SVGAGI. The V segment lost 7 bases and the J segment 12 bases; nucleotides outside the gene matches: 8. The chain's CDR3 is CASTLAGDPRQFF. DNA for the CDR3: TGTGCCAGCACACTAGCGGGGGACCCGCGGCAGTTCTTC.

The chain carries TRBV27 and TRBJ2-7; 7 bases align to TRBD2. This CDR3 spans 14 amino acids. Germline CDR1 MNHEY, CDR2 SMNVEV (reference sequence). J lost 7 bases, V lost 2 bases, and 8 bases had no gene match. The CDR3 bases are TGTGCCAGCAGTTTAGTCGGGACTACGAATGAGCAGTACTTC. This codes for CASSLVGTTNEQYF.

The chain is built from TRBV7-2 and TRBJ1-1, with TRBD1 matching 7 bases. Losses at the gene ends were 5 bases for V and 6 bases for J; bases not matched to a gene: 3. Germline lookup yields CDR1 SGHTA and CDR2 FQGNSA. This CDR3 is 12 amino acids long. The CDR3 DNA is TGTGCCAGCAGCACCGGACAGGCTGAAGCTTTCTTT. This translates into CASSTGQAEAFF.

This clone appeared a single time. The DNA of the CDR3 is TGTGCCAGCAGCTCGACAGAGGATACGCAGTATTTT. As protein: CASSSTEDTQYF. The J gene is TRBJ2-3, the V gene TRBV7-2; the D gene is possibly TRBD1 (5 bases). The CDR3 is 12 amino acids. CDR1 and CDR2 from the germline V gene are SGHTA and FQGNSA. Trimming removed 4 bases from V and 6 bases from J, with 8 bases in between. The variable domain in full, with the rest retrieved from reference TRBV7-2 and TRBJ2-3, is GAGVSQSPSNKVTEKGKDVELRCDPISGHTALYWYRQSLGQGLEFLIYFQGNSAPDKSGLPSDRFSAERTGGSVSTLTIQRTQQEDSAVYLCASSSTEDTQYFGPGTRLTVL.

This clone is medium-sized (0.01 to 0.1%). V usage is TRBV28 and J usage is TRBJ2-3; 9 bases fit TRBD1. This CDR3 has 15 amino acids. In germline, CDR1 is MDHEN, CDR2 SYDVKM. With V trimmed by 5 bases and J by 3 bases, 6 bases remained unmatched. Written as DNA, the CDR3 is TGTGCCAGCAGTCCCCGGGACAGGGCGACAGATACGCAGTATTTT. Its protein product is CASSPRDRATDTQYF.

This clone showed up just once. The chain employs TRBV7-9 and TRBJ1-1, with D perhaps TRBD1 (5 bases). V was clipped by 10 bases and J by 1 base, with 10 bases between them. Germline V gene data show CDR1 as SEHNR and CDR2 as FQNEAQ (reference sequence). The CDR3 length is 12 residues. CDR3 residues: CATLQGNTEAFF. DNA of the CDR3: TGTGCCACCCTTCAGGGGAACACTGAAGCTTTCTTT.